The 5 T cell receptor beta chains listed next were all sequenced from one sample in a study of early T cells in non-severe SARS-CoV-2 infection. TCRdb re-called the 5' RACE reads with MiXCR, one entry per CDR3 protein. Of about 80,000 distinct CDR3 sequences listed, around 13% were seen once; the top ten hold 1.1%. Input material: whole blood. Receptor source: an adult who was a healthcare worker with PCR-confirmed SARS-CoV-2 infection or an uninfected control (not recorded which).

The chain links TRBV7-2 to TRBJ2-3; no definite D call. The CDR3 runs to 12 residues. CDR1 and CDR2 (germline): SGHTA, FQGNSA. V lost 1 base, J lost 6 bases, and 5 bases lay in between. The CDR3 coding sequence is TGTGCCAGCAGCTTAGTCTGGGATACGCAGTATTTT. Its protein product is CASSLVWDTQYF.

This clonotype came up many times. The chain joins TRBV25-1 to TRBJ1-2; the D is unclear. The CDR3 is 15 residues long. Trimming shortened V by 2 bases and J by 8 bases, and 18 bases separated the two germline ends. CDR1 is MGHDK and CDR2 is SYGVNS in the germline V gene. CDR3 DNA sequence: TGTGCCAGCAGTGAAATAGTCTCAGGCCTGGAGGGCTACACCTTC. It is translated as CASSEIVSGLEGYTF.

This clonotype was seen ten or more times. CDR3 protein: CASSWELAGIETQYF. The CDR3 nucleotides are TGTGCCAGCAGTTGGGAACTAGCGGGGATAGAGACCCAGTACTTC. The chain couples TRBV27 to TRBJ2-5, with 10 bases lining up with TRBD2. Germline CDR1 MNHEY, CDR2 SMNVEV (reference sequence). The CDR3 runs 15 residues. The trim removed 4 bases at V and 4 bases at J, leaving 6 bases unmatched.

At least ten counts were recorded for this clonotype. The chain combines TRBV20-1 with TRBJ2-7, with 9 bases lining up with TRBD2. J gave up 4 bases and V 0 bases, and 4 bases lay outside the gene matches. Germline CDR1 reads DFQATT; CDR2 reads SNEGSKA (reference sequence). This CDR3 has 14 residues. CDR3 loop: CSARDPTSGYEQYF. The CDR3, as DNA: TGCAGTGCTAGAGATCCCACTAGCGGGTACGAGCAGTACTTC.

The chain couples TRBV9 to TRBJ2-7, with TRBD2 as a possible D gene (6 bases). The length of the CDR3 is 12 residues. In germline, CDR1 is SGDLS, CDR2 YYNGEE. V shed 0 bases and J shed 7 bases, with 8 bases lying between them. The CDR3 is CASSVGAGEQYF. The CDR3 nucleotides are TGTGCCAGCAGCGTAGGGGCGGGGGAGCAGTACTTC. The variable domain in full, completed from reference TRBV9 and TRBJ2-7, reads DSGVTQTPKHLITATGQRVTLRCSPRSGDLSVYWYQQSLDQGLQFLIQYYNGEERAKGNILERFSAQQFPDLHSELNLSSLELGDSALYFCASSVGAGEQYFGPGTRLTVT.